The rows below give T cell receptor beta chains drawn from one sample of a study of blood T cell repertoires in COVID-19. Repertoires were generated with immunoSEQ multiplex PCR, while TCRdb's copy carries only in-frame clones and drops some. Of around 200,000 clones in the sample, roughly 73% are singletons; the top ten hold around 2.8%. Material: peripheral blood. All receptors derive from a woman aged 80 or over with active or convalescent COVID-19. Each CDR3 is given with its conserved first and last residue. The D gene is left open where the match is weak. For some rows the clone size is stated as once, few or many, or as a class when expanded; others skip it.

d_gene	abundance	v_gene	j_gene	CDR3aa	CDR3nt
.	.	TRBV30	TRBJ1-2	CAWAGGHNYGYTF	TGTGCCTGGGCAGGTGGCCATAACTATGGCTACACCTTC
.	.	TRBV28	TRBJ1-2	CASSLRVGYTF	TGTGCCAGCAGTTTACGGGTAGGCTACACCTTC
TRBD1	.	TRBV18	TRBJ1-2	CASSPQGQGYGYTF	TGTGCCAGCTCACCACAGGGACAGGGGTATGGCTACACCTTC
.	.	TRBV30	TRBJ1-4	CAFGPGGANEKLFF	TGTGCCTTTGGTCCAGGAGGGGCTAATGAAAAACTGTTTTTT
TRBD2	.	TRBV19	TRBJ2-7	CASSASSGGIYEQYF	TGTGCCAGTAGTGCTTCTAGCGGGGGGATCTACGAGCAGTACTTC
TRBD2	.	TRBV11-2	TRBJ2-2	CASSFASGGATGELFF	TGTGCCAGCAGCTTCGCTAGCGGGGGGGCCACCGGGGAGCTGTTTTTT
.	.	TRBV28	TRBJ1-5	CASNTAAAKASTSYSNQPQHF	TGTGCCAGCAACACAGCGGCGGCAAAGGCCAGTACATCTTATAGCAATCAGCCCCAGCATTTT
TRBD1	.	TRBV2	TRBJ1-1	CASSPSDRGSMNTEAFF	TGTGCCAGCAGTCCGTCTGACAGGGGCTCTATGAACACTGAAGCTTTCTTT
TRBD1	once	TRBV30	TRBJ2-7	CAWSPGTGGRAYEQYF	TGTGCCTGGAGTCCCGGGACAGGGGGCCGGGCCTACGAGCAGTACTTC
.	.	TRBV6-6	TRBJ1-5	CASRQPGGNQPQHF	TGTGCCAGCAGACAGCCCGGGGGCAATCAGCCCCAGCATTTT
TRBD1	.	TRBV7-2	TRBJ2-7	CASSQWTGPYEQYF	TGTGCCAGCAGCCAATGGACAGGACCGTACGAGCAGTACTTC
.	.	TRBV15	TRBJ2-1	CATSREIDITQFF	TGTGCCACCAGCAGAGAAATTGACATTACTCAGTTCTTC
.	.	TRBV15	TRBJ2-5	CATSSPSQETQYF	TGTGCCACCAGCAGCCCAAGTCAGGAGACCCAGTACTTC
TRBD1	.	TRBV28	TRBJ1-5	CASRSDRGKWGQPQHF	TGTGCCAGCAGGTCCGACAGGGGGAAGTGGGGCCAGCCCCAGCATTTT
TRBD1	.	TRBV7-9	TRBJ2-7	CASSPTSTGFHEQYF	TGTGCCAGCAGCCCGACTTCGACAGGGTTCCACGAGCAGTACTTC
TRBD2	.	TRBV9	TRBJ2-3	CASSVRGGGALTDTQYF	TGTGCCAGCAGCGTAAGAGGCGGGGGGGCTCTGACAGATACGCAGTATTTT
.	.	TRBV27	TRBJ1-6	CASSFPNSPLHF	TGTGCCAGCAGTTTCCCAAATTCACCCCTCCACTTT
.	.	TRBV3-1/TRBV3-2	TRBJ1-3	CASSLGSGENTIYF	TGTGCCAGCAGCCTGGGATCCGGGGAGAACACCATATATTTT
.	few	TRBV2	TRBJ2-1	CASRGTGDDNEQFF	TGTGCCAGCAGGGGAACGGGGGATGACAATGAGCAGTTCTTC
.	few	TRBV10-1	TRBJ1-6	CASVYRVESPLHF	TGCGCCAGCGTATACAGGGTTGAGTCACCCCTCCACTTT
.	.	TRBV6-5	TRBJ1-2	CASRVHGNYGYTF	TGTGCCAGCAGGGTACACGGGAACTATGGCTACACCTTC
TRBD1	.	TRBV3-1/TRBV3-2	TRBJ2-1	CASSQLTGVPVYNEQFF	TGTGCCAGCAGCCAACTTACAGGGGTCCCGGTCTACAATGAGCAGTTCTTC
TRBD1	.	TRBV6-1	TRBJ1-2	CASSEAPGQGGYTF	TGTGCCAGCAGTGAAGCTCCCGGACAGGGCGGCTACACCTTC
.	.	TRBV6-5	TRBJ1-6	CAARLGLNSPLHF	TGTGCCGCCCGCCTGGGGCTTAATTCACCCCTCCACTTT
.	.	TRBV6-5	TRBJ1-1	CASSYSDTGNTEAFF	TGTGCCAGCAGTTACTCCGACACAGGGAACACTGAAGCTTTCTTT
TRBD1	.	TRBV5-6	TRBJ1-2	CASSPRAGGGYGYTF	TGTGCCAGCAGCCCGCGGGCAGGGGGCGGCTATGGCTACACCTTC
TRBD2	.	TRBV9	TRBJ2-7	CASSVGSSGGPTYEQYF	TGTGCCAGCAGCGTAGGATCCAGCGGGGGGCCAACCTACGAGCAGTACTTC
.	few	TRBV5-1	TRBJ2-3	CASSSWTGTDTQYF	TGCGCCAGCAGCAGTTGGACAGGCACAGATACGCAGTATTTT
.	.	TRBV18	TRBJ2-5	CASSPRSTRETQYF	TGTGCCAGCTCACCACGGTCTACCCGGGAGACCCAGTACTTC
.	.	TRBV29-1	TRBJ1-1	CSVEDGQGGTEAFF	TGCAGCGTTGAAGATGGGCAGGGTGGCACTGAAGCTTTCTTT
TRBD2	.	TRBV10-2	TRBJ2-3	CASSNVAGAQYF	TGCGCCAGCAGTAACGTCGCGGGGGCGCAGTATTTT
TRBD1	.	TRBV19	TRBJ2-5	CASSPKGQSQETQYF	TGTGCCAGTAGCCCAAAGGGACAGTCGCAAGAGACCCAGTACTTC
.	.	TRBV9	TRBJ1-1	CASSAGKGMNTEAFF	TGTGCCAGCAGCGCTGGGAAGGGGATGAACACTGAAGCTTTCTTT
.	.	TRBV4-3	TRBJ1-2	CASSQDLGRGDYGYTF	TGCGCCAGCAGCCAAGATCTCGGGAGGGGGGACTATGGCTACACCTTC
TRBD1	once	TRBV3-1/TRBV3-2	TRBJ2-3	CASSQADRGGTDTQYF	TGTGCCAGCAGCCAGGCGGACAGGGGCGGCACAGATACGCAGTATTTT
.	once	TRBV5-5	TRBJ2-7	CASSLMASAYEQYF	TGTGCCAGCAGCTTGATGGCCAGCGCCTACGAGCAGTACTTC
TRBD1	.	TRBV11-2	TRBJ2-7	CASSWTGGVDEQYF	TGTGCCAGCAGCTGGACAGGGGGGGTGGACGAGCAGTACTTC
TRBD2	.	TRBV25-1	TRBJ2-1	CASSERLAGGNEQFF	TGTGCCAGCAGTGAACGACTAGCGGGGGGCAATGAGCAGTTCTTC
.	.	TRBV15	TRBJ1-5	CATSVRSYSNQPQHF	TGTGCCACCAGCGTTCGTAGTTATAGCAATCAGCCCCAGCATTTT
.	.	TRBV7-8	TRBJ2-5	CASSLSVQETQYF	TGTGCCAGCAGCCTTAGCGTTCAGGAGACCCAGTACTTC
TRBD2	.	TRBV5-1	TRBJ2-4	CASSSSGGKNIQYF	TGCGCCAGCAGCTCTAGCGGGGGGAAAAACATTCAGTACTTC